The 21 T cell receptor beta chains in this list originate from one sample, sequenced in a study of shared clonotypes between healthy human individuals. The protocol was immunoSEQ multiplex PCR, while the TCRdb copy is restricted to in-frame clones and leaves out a portion. This sample yields 2.5 million or so clones, of which approximately 92% are seen a single time; roughly 0.13% belongs to the top ten. The sample consisted of naive CD4+ T cells sorted from blood. Subset noted: CD45RA+ positively selected. These TCRs come from a man younger than 30 in good health.

The V and J genes are TRBV7-6 and TRBJ2-3; D may be TRBD1 (6 bases). Germline CDR1 SGHVS, CDR2 FNYEAQ. The CDR3 spans 14 residues. V lost 5 bases, J lost 2 bases, and 11 bases lay in between. CDR3 sequence (DNA): TGTGCCAGCAGCCCCGGACAGAACACAGATACGCAGTATTTT. It is translated as CASSPGQNTDTQYF. Filled out from reference TRBV7-6 and TRBJ2-3, the complete variable domain reads GAGVSQSPRYKVTKRGQDVALRCDPISGHVSLYWYRQALGQGPEFLTYFNYEAQQDKSGLPNDRFSAERPEGSISTLTIQRTEQRDSAMYRCASSPGQNTDTQYFGPGTRLTVL.

With respect to this clone: The germline gene is not matched at one end of the junction; a read error may be the cause. CDR3 region: CASSLEGGNAEAFF. The DNA for the CDR3 is TGTGCCAGCAGCTTAGAGGGGGGGAACGCTGAAGCTTTCTTT. The rearrangement uses TRBV7-9 and TRBJ1-1, with a weak D call TRBD1 (6 bases). The CDR3 extends over 14 amino acids. Germline CDR1 is SEHNR and CDR2 is FQNEAQ (reference sequence).

The chain uses TRBV19 and TRBJ2-7, with 10 nucleotides matching TRBD1. Germline lookup yields CDR1 LNHDA and CDR2 SQIVND (reference sequence). V lost 4 bases, J lost 2 bases, and 5 bases stayed unmatched. There are 15 residues in the CDR3. In DNA form, the CDR3 reads TGTGCCAGTAGTACCCGGGACAGGGGTCCCTACGAGCAGTACTTC. Its protein product is CASSTRDRGPYEQYF.

The chain couples TRBV30 to TRBJ2-1; the D gene is possibly TRBD1 (5 bases). The CDR3 contains 15 residues. Trimming removed 0 bases from V and 4 bases from J, with 13 bases in between. Germline V gene lookup returns CDR1 GTSNPN and CDR2 SVGIG (reference sequence). The CDR3 nucleotides read TGTGCCTGGAGTGTACGAAGGCAGGGATACAATGAGCAGTTCTTC. Its translation: CAWSVRRQGYNEQFF.

The chain employs TRBV6-6 and TRBJ2-7; TRBD1 agrees at 7 bases. From germline, CDR1 is MNHNY and CDR2 SVGAGI (reference sequence). This CDR3 comprises 15 residues. V lost 5 bases, J lost 6 bases, and 13 bases stayed unmatched. This chain's CDR3 is CASSLGTAATGEQYF. As DNA, the CDR3 is TGTGCCAGCAGTCTCGGGACAGCCGCTACGGGCGAGCAGTACTTC.

The count of this clone is one. V usage is TRBV6-5 and J usage is TRBJ1-2; D might be TRBD1 (5 bases). Trimming took off 2 bases at V and 6 bases at J, with 16 bases between the two ends. The CDR3 totals 15 residues. Per the germline V gene, CDR1 is MNHEY and CDR2 is SVGAGI. CDR3 loop: CASSYRGRESNGYTF. The CDR3 bases are TGTGCCAGCAGTTACCGGGGCCGAGAAAGTAATGGCTACACCTTC.

The V call is TRBV7-2, the J call TRBJ1-2; no clear D gene. The germline V gene has CDR1 SGHTA and CDR2 FQGNSA. The CDR3 is 12 amino acids. V shed 2 bases and J shed 12 bases, with 13 bases lying between them. The CDR3: CASSLRTEPHTF. CDR3 DNA: TGTGCCAGCAGCTTAAGGACCGAGCCGCACACCTTC. The complete variable domain, with remaining parts taken from reference TRBV7-2 and TRBJ1-2, reads GAGVSQSPSNKVTEKGKDVELRCDPISGHTALYWYRQSLGQGLEFLIYFQGNSAPDKSGLPSDRFSAERTGGSVSTLTIQRTQQEDSAVYLCASSLRTEPHTFGSGTRLTVV.

The genes are TRBV7-6 and TRBJ1-5; no firm D call. From germline, CDR1 is SGHVS and CDR2 FNYEAQ. Trimming took off 5 bases at V and 0 bases at J, with 8 bases between the two ends. CDR3 length: 14 amino acids. CDR3 bases: TGTGCCAGCAGCCCTGCAGATAGCAATCAGCCCCAGCATTTT. This translates into CASSPADSNQPQHF. Full variable domain (outside the CDR3, taken from reference TRBV7-6 and TRBJ1-5): GAGVSQSPRYKVTKRGQDVALRCDPISGHVSLYWYRQALGQGPEFLTYFNYEAQQDKSGLPNDRFSAERPEGSISTLTIQRTEQRDSAMYRCASSPADSNQPQHFGDGTRLSIL.

This chain uses TRBV6-5 with TRBJ1-1; TRBD1 is a possible D gene (6 bases). Trimming shortened V by 4 bases and J by 3 bases, and 12 bases separated the two germline ends. The CDR3 has 14 residues. Per germline, CDR1 MNHEY and CDR2 SVGAGI. CDR3 DNA sequence: TGTGCCAGCAGTTCACCCGACAGGCACACTGAAGCTTTCTTT. This translates into CASSSPDRHTEAFF.

The chain carries TRBV27 and TRBJ2-7, with a weak D call TRBD2 (8 bases). There are 14 residues in the CDR3. Trimming cost V 5 bases and J 6 bases, with 17 bases left between them. The germline V gene has CDR1 MNHEY and CDR2 SMNVEV (reference sequence). CDR3: CASSPREGASEQYF. DNA of the CDR3: TGTGCCAGCAGTCCCCGGGAGGGGGCGAGCGAGCAGTACTTC.

The chain recombines TRBV7-2 with TRBJ1-1; a possible D gene is TRBD1 (6 bases). The ends were cut back, 4 bases at V and 2 bases at J, with 14 bases in the middle. This CDR3 is built from 15 residues. Germline values: CDR1 SGHTA, CDR2 FQGNSA. Here the CDR3 reads CASSSLGHLNTEAFF. CDR3 nucleotide sequence: TGTGCCAGCAGCTCTTTGGGACACCTTAACACTGAAGCTTTCTTT.

The chain uses TRBV5-6 and TRBJ1-1; 10 bases line up with TRBD1. The junction had 5 bases not matched to a gene; V was cut back by 0 bases and J by 0 bases. Germline values: CDR1 SGHDT, CDR2 YYEEEE. The CDR3 is 17 amino acids. The CDR3 nucleotides read TGTGCCAGCAGCTTGGGAGACAGGGGGCGATTGAACACTGAAGCTTTCTTT. Translation gives CASSLGDRGRLNTEAFF.

The chain joins TRBV30 to TRBJ2-5; 9 nucleotides agree with TRBD2. The J call may be mistaken, given a closer DNA end match to TRBJ2-7. This CDR3 contains 14 residues. Germline V gives CDR1 GTSNPN, CDR2 SVGIG (reference sequence). CDR3 residues: CAWSSSGRSGEQYF. CDR3 coding DNA: TGTGCCTGGAGTTCAAGCGGGAGGTCGGGCGAGCAGTACTTC.

The chain links TRBV4-1 to TRBJ2-3; D gene uncertain. Trimming left V 8 bases short and J 2 bases short, with 23 bases between. This CDR3 is 17 amino acids long. CDR1 and CDR2 from the germline V gene are MGHRA and YSYEKL. CDR3 region: CASREGPLMDLTDTQYF. CDR3 in DNA: TGCGCCAGCCGCGAAGGCCCCCTTATGGATCTCACAGATACGCAGTATTTT.

The rearrangement joins TRBV11-2 to TRBJ1-3; possible D gene TRBD1, 6 bases. V lost 2 bases, J lost 0 bases, and 20 bases lay in between. This CDR3 region has 19 residues. Germline-derived CDR1 and CDR2 are SGHAT and FQNNGV. The CDR3 protein is CASSLTGRNTLSSGNTIYF. The DNA of the CDR3 is TGTGCCAGCAGCTTAACAGGGCGGAATACACTGAGCTCTGGAAACACCATATATTTT.

This rearrangement joins TRBV4-3 to TRBJ2-1; the D gene is possibly TRBD1 (6 bases). Germline CDR1 LGHNA, CDR2 YSLEER. The CDR3 totals 14 residues. V was pared by 0 bases and J by 8 bases, with 11 bases between. The CDR3 loop is CASSQEGGTHEQFF. As DNA, the CDR3 is TGCGCCAGCAGCCAAGAAGGGGGAACGCATGAGCAGTTCTTC.

This chain links TRBV5-1 with TRBJ2-5; 10 bases are a match to TRBD2. This CDR3 is 15 amino acids long. From germline, CDR1 is SGHRS and CDR2 YFSETQ. The trim removed 4 bases at V and 2 bases at J, leaving 5 bases unmatched. In DNA, the CDR3 is TGCGCCAGCAGCCGAACTAGCGGGACTCAAGAGACCCAGTACTTC. Translating gives CASSRTSGTQETQYF.

J is TRBJ2-2 and V is TRBV5-1; D not resolved. Germline V gene lookup returns CDR1 SGHRS and CDR2 YFSETQ. This CDR3 is 15 amino acids long. V was cut by 2 bases and J by 0 bases, with 8 bases left in between. CDR3 nucleotide sequence: TGCGCCAGCAGCTTAGCGACACCGAACACCGGGGAGCTGTTTTTT. Translating gives CASSLATPNTGELFF.

The rearrangement uses TRBV4-3 and TRBJ2-2; D is undetermined. Per the germline V gene, CDR1 is LGHNA and CDR2 is YSLEER. Between the trimmed V and J ends, which lost 0 bases and 4 bases, there was a span of 15 bases. The CDR3 extends over 17 amino acids. The CDR3 reads CASSQDSPEPPTGELFF. The CDR3 DNA reads as TGCGCCAGCAGCCAAGATTCGCCTGAACCTCCCACCGGGGAGCTGTTTTTT.

As to this clone: Other DNA sequences of this sample code for an identical CDR3. The chain couples TRBV18 to TRBJ2-7; 13 positions agree with TRBD2. The CDR3 contains 15 residues. V lost 2 bases, J lost 2 bases, and 0 bases stayed unmatched. Germline V gives CDR1 KGHSH, CDR2 LQKENI. This chain's CDR3 is CASSPGTSGAYEQYF. In DNA, the CDR3 is TGTGCCAGCTCACCAGGGACTAGCGGGGCCTACGAGCAGTACTTC.

The V gene is TRBV7-3, the J gene TRBJ1-4, with D perhaps TRBD1 (5 bases). Per germline, CDR1 SGHTA and CDR2 FQGTGA. V was pared by 1 base and J by 7 bases, with 25 bases between. The CDR3 covers 19 residues. The CDR3 DNA follows: TGTGCCAGCAGCTTAAATCCCCCAGGGATTAGATTTTTTTGTGAAAAACTGTTTTTT. Amino acids: CASSLNPPGIRFFCEKLFF.